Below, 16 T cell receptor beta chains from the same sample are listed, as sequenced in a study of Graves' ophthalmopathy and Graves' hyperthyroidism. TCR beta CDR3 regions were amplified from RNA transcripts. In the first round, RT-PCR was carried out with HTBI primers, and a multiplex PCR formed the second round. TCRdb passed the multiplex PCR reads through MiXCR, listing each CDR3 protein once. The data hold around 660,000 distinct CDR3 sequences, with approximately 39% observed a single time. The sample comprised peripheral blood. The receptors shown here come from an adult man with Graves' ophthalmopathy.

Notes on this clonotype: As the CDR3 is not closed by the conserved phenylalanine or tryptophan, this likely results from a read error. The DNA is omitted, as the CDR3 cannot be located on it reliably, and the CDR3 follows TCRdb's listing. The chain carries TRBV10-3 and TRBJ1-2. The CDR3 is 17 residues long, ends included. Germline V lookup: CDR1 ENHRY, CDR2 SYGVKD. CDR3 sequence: CAISDSSGRALTMATQS.

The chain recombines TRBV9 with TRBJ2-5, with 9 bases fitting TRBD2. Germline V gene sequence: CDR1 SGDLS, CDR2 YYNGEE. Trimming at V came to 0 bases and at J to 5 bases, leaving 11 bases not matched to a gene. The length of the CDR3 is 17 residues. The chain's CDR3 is CASSVGGSGGTFETQYF. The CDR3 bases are TGTGCCAGCAGCGTAGGGGGAAGCGGGGGGACCTTTGAGACCCAGTACTTC.

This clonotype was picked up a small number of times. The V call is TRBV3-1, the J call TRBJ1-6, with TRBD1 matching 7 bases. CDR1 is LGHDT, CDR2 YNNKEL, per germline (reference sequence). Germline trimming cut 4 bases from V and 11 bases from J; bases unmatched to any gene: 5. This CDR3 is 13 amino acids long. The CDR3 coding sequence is TGTGCCAGCAGCCGAGGGGGCACGACACCCCTCCACTTT. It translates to CASSRGGTTPLHF.

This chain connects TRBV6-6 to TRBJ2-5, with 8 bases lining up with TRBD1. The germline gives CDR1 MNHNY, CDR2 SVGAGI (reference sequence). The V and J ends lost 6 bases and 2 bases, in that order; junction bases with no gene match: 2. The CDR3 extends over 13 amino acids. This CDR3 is CASRTGEQETQYF. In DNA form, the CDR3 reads TGTGCCAGCAGGACAGGGGAACAAGAGACCCAGTACTTC.

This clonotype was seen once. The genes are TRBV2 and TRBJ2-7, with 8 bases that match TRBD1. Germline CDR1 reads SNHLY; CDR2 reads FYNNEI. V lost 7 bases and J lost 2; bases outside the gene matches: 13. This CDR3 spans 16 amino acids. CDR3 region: CASTETGVQATYEQYF. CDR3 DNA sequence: TGTGCCAGCACCGAGACAGGGGTACAAGCGACCTACGAGCAGTACTTC.

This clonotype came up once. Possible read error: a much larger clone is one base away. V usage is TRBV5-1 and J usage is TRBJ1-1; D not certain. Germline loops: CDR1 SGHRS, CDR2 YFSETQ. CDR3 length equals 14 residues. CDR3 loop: CASSLREWNAEAFF. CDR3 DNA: TGCGCCAGCAGCTTGAGGGAATGGAACGCTGAAGCTTTCTTT.

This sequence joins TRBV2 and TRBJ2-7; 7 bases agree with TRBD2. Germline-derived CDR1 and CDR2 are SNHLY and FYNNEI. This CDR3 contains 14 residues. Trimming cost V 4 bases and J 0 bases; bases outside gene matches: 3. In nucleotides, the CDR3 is TGTGCCAGCAGTGCCATAGCGGGCTCCTACGAGCAGTACTTC. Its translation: CASSAIAGSYEQYF. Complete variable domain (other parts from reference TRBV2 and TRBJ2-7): EPEVTQTPSHQVTQMGQEVILRCVPISNHLYFYWYRQILGQKVEFLVSFYNNEISEKSEIFDDQFSVERPDGSNFTLKIRSTKLEDSAMYFCASSAIAGSYEQYFGPGTRLTVT.

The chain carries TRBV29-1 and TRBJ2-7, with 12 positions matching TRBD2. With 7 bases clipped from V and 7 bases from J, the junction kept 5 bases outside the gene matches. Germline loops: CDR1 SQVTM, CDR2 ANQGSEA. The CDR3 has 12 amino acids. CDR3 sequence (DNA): TGCAGCGCAAGACTAGCGGGAGAAGAGCAGTACTTC. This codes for CSARLAGEEQYF.

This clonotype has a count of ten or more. The CDR3 loop reads CASSLEVGDYGYTF. The CDR3 DNA follows: TGTGCCAGCAGCTTGGAGGTGGGTGACTATGGCTACACCTTC. The J gene is TRBJ1-2, the V gene TRBV5-8; D ambiguous. There are 14 residues in the CDR3. Germline V gives CDR1 SGHTS, CDR2 YDEGEE. The V and J ends lost 0 bases and 3 bases respectively, with 9 bases between them.

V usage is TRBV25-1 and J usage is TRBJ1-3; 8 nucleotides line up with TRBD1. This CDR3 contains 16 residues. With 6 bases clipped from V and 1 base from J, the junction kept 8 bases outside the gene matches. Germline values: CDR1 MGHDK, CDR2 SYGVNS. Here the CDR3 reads CASRTGVVGSGNTIYF. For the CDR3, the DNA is TGTGCCAGCAGGACAGGGGTCGTAGGATCTGGAAACACCATATATTTT. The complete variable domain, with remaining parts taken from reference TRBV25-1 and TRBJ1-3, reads EADIYQTPRYLVIGTGKKITLECSQTMGHDKMYWYQQDPGMELHLIHYSYGVNSTEKGDLSSESTVSRIRTEHFPLTLESARPSHTSQYLCASRTGVVGSGNTIYFGEGSWLTVV.

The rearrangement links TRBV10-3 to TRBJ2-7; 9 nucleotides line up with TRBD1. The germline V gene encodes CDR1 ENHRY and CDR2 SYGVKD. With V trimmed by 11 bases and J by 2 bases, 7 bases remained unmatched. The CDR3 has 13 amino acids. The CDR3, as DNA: TGTGCCTACAGGGGGCACATGGCCTACGAGCAGTACTTC. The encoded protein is CAYRGHMAYEQYF.

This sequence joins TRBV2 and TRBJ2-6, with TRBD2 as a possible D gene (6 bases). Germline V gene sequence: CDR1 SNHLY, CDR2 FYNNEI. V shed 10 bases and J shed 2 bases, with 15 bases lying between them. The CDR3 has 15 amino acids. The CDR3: CATRFGGTGANVLTF. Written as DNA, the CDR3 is TGTGCCACCCGGTTCGGCGGGACTGGGGCCAACGTCCTGACTTTC.

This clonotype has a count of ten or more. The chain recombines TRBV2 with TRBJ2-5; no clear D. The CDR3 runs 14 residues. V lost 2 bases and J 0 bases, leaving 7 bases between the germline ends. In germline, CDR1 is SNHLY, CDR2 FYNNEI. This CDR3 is CASSENGYQETQYF. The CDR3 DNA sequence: TGTGCCAGCAGTGAAAACGGGTACCAAGAGACCCAGTACTTC.

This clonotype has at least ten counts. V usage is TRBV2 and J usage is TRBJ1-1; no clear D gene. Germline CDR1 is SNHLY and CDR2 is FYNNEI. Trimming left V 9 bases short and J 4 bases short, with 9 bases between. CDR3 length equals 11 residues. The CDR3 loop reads CASKGSTEAFF. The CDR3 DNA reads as TGTGCCAGTAAAGGATCCACTGAAGCTTTCTTT.

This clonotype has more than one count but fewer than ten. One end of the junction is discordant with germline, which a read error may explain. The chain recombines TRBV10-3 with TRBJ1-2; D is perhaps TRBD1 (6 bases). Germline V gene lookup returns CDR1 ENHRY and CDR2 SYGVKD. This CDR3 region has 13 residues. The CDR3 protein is CASSWDTRSGYTF. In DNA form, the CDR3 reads TGTGCCAGCAGTTGGGACACGAGGTCTGGCTACACCTTC.

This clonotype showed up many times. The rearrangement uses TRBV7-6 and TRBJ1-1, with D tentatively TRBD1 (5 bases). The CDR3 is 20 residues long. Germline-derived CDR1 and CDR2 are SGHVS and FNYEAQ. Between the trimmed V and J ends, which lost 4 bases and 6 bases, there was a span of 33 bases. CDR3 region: CASSSSLKSSGGGAYAEAFF. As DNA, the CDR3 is TGTGCCAGCAGCTCCAGCTTAAAATCCTCTGGGGGAGGGGCTTACGCTGAAGCTTTCTTT. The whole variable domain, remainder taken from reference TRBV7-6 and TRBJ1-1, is GAGVSQSPRYKVTKRGQDVALRCDPISGHVSLYWYRQALGQGPEFLTYFNYEAQQDKSGLPNDRFSAERPEGSISTLTIQRTEQRDSAMYRCASSSSLKSSGGGAYAEAFFGQGTRLTVV.